The clone carrying this TCR beta chain showed up many times. Its target is not known. The germline V gene encodes CDR1 MDHEN and CDR2 SYDVKM. The CDR3 totals 15 residues. The V and J ends lost 5 bases and 5 bases respectively, with 19 bases between them. The record originates from a study of T cells after yellow fever vaccination. Study-wide context: SMART-Seq v4 Ultra Low Input prepared the low-cell-number fractions. General observations from the study: Within FACS-sorted repertoires, abundant clonotypes contaminating from the bulk population could be present. Booster sampling recovered most clones from primary vaccination (under 97% CD4, just over 85% CD8).

TCRdb re-analysed the 5' RACE reads in MiXCR, keeping a single row per CDR3 protein. The data show more than 350,000 distinct CDR3 sequences, roughly 10% seen once. This receptor was taken from a young man who received the YFV17D yellow fever vaccine. The starting material was PBMCs, obtained on the day of the first yellow fever vaccination. The chain employs TRBV28 and TRBJ2-7, with D perhaps TRBD1 (5 bases). The CDR3 nucleotides read TGTGCCAGCAGTCTTGGGGCGGCAGGGATCGACGAGCAGTACTTC. Translation gives CASSLGAAGIDEQYF.